This is a list of T cell receptor beta chains from one sample in a study of blood T cell repertoires in COVID-19. Produced via immunoSEQ multiplex PCR; TCRdb's table is partial and in-frame only. Of some 250,000 clones listed, approximately 86% were seen once; the top ten hold about 2.1%. The sequenced sample was peripheral blood. All receptors come from a man aged 25 to 40 with active or convalescent COVID-19. Each CDR3 is given with its conserved first and last residue. The order of the fields is V gene, J gene, clone size, D gene, CDR3 protein, CDR3 DNA. The D gene is left open where the match is weak. Expanded clones get a size class; other rows say once, few or many, or leave the size out.

>TRBV5-4|TRBJ2-1|-|-
CASSAAAGEGEQFF
TGTGCCAGCAGCGCGGCGGCAGGGGAGGGTGAGCAGTTCTTC
>TRBV9|TRBJ2-5|-|TRBD1
CASSVTGGLTQYF
TGTGCCAGCAGCGTTACAGGGGGCCTGACCCAGTACTTC
>TRBV19|TRBJ2-5|-|TRBD2
CASSFTSGLAGMKETQYF
TGTGCCAGTAGTTTTACTTCCGGACTAGCGGGGATGAAAGAGACCCAGTACTTC
>TRBV15|TRBJ1-1|-|-
CATSRDLDREAFF
TGTGCCACCAGCAGAGATCTCGACAGGGAAGCTTTCTTT
>TRBV9|TRBJ2-5|once|TRBD2
CASSAPGGLYF
TGTGCCAGCAGCGCCCCGGGGGGTCTGTACTTC
>TRBV6-1|TRBJ1-2|-|TRBD1
CASSEGQGANYGYTF
TGTGCCAGCAGTGAAGGACAGGGAGCTAACTATGGCTACACCTTC
>TRBV11-1|TRBJ2-5|-|-
CASSSTGETQYF
TGTGCCAGCAGCTCCACAGGGGAGACCCAGTACTTC
>TRBV28|TRBJ1-1|-|-
CASSLPTAGRVAFF
TGTGCCAGCAGTTTACCAACAGCGGGACGGGTAGCTTTCTTT
>TRBV6-5|TRBJ2-5|-|-
CATRTQETQYF
TGTGCCACTAGGACTCAAGAGACCCAGTACTTC
>TRBV5-1|TRBJ1-2|-|-
CASSLSQTNYGYTF
TGCGCCAGCAGCTTGTCGCAGACTAACTATGGCTACACCTTC
>TRBV27|TRBJ1-5|-|-
CASRGQQGAQPQHF
TGTGCCAGCAGGGGTCAACAGGGTGCCCAGCCCCAGCATTTT
>TRBV6-2/TRBV6-3|TRBJ2-3|-|-
CASSDMTGGKDTQYF
TGTGCCAGCAGTGACATGACAGGTGGTAAAGATACGCAGTATTTT
>TRBV9|TRBJ2-2|-|-
CASSAQMTGELFF
TGTGCCAGCAGCGCCCAGATGACCGGGGAGCTGTTTTTT